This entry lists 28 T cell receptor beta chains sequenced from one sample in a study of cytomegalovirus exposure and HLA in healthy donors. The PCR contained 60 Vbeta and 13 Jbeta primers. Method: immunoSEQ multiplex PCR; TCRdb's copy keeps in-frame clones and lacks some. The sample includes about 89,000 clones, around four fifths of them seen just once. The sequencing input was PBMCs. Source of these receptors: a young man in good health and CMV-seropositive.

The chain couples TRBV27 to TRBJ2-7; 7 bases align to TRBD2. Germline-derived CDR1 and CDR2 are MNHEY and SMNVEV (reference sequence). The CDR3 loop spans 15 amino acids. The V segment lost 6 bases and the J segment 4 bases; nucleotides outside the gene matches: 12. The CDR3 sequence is CASSPSSGASYEQYF. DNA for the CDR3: TGTGCCAGCAGCCCATCCAGCGGGGCGAGTTACGAGCAGTACTTC.

The CDR3 sequence: CASSLLDRVFQETQYF. The DNA of the CDR3 is TGTGCCAGCAGCTTGTTGGACAGGGTCTTTCAAGAGACCCAGTACTTC. The chain recombines TRBV7-9 with TRBJ2-5, with TRBD1 matching over 8 bases. The CDR3 totals 16 residues. Per the germline V gene, CDR1 is SEHNR and CDR2 is FQNEAQ (reference sequence). With 3 bases clipped from V and 2 bases from J, the junction kept 8 bases outside the gene matches.

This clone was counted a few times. The CDR3 DNA follows: TGTGCCAGCAGTCAGACAGGTCATGGCTACACCTTC. Translated: CASSQTGHGYTF. The rearrangement uses TRBV6-4 and TRBJ1-2; a possible D gene is TRBD1 (6 bases). The germline CDR1 and CDR2 sequences are MRHNA and SNTAGT. The CDR3 totals 12 residues. The germline V and J ends were trimmed by 5 bases and 6 bases, with 10 bases remaining between them.

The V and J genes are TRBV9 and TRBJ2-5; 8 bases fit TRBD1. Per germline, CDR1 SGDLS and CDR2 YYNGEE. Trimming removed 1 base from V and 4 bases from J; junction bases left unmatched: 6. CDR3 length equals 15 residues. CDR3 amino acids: CASSVQGAPGETQYF. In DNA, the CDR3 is TGTGCCAGCAGCGTACAGGGGGCGCCGGGAGAGACCCAGTACTTC.

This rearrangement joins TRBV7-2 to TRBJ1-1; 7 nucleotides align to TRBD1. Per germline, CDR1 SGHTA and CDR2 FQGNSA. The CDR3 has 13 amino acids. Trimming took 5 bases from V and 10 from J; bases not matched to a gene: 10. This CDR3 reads CASSLDRVGGAFF. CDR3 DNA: TGTGCCAGCAGCCTAGACAGGGTAGGAGGAGCTTTCTTT.

The CDR3 sequence: CAWSVGAGRSYNEQFF. For the CDR3, the DNA is TGTGCCTGGAGTGTAGGGGCGGGACGGTCCTACAATGAGCAGTTCTTC. The rearrangement links TRBV30 to TRBJ2-1, with D possibly being TRBD2 (6 bases). The CDR3 has 16 residues. CDR1 is GTSNPN, CDR2 SVGIG, per germline (reference sequence). Trimming took off 0 bases at V and 1 base at J, with 13 bases between the two ends. The variable domain in full, completed from reference TRBV30 and TRBJ2-1, reads SQTIHQWPATLVQPVGSPLSLECTVEGTSNPNLYWYRQAAGRGLQLLFYSVGIGQISSEVPQNLSASRPQDRQFILSSKKLLLSDSGFYLCAWSVGAGRSYNEQFFGPGTRLTVL.

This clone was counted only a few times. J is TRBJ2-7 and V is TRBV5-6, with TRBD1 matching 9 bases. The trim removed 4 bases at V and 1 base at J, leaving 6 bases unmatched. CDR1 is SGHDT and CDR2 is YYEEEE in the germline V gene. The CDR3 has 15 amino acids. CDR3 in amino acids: CASSAGQGTSYEQYF. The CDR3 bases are TGTGCCAGCAGCGCGGGACAGGGAACTTCCTACGAGCAGTACTTC. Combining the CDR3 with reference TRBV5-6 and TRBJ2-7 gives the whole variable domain DAGVTQSPTHLIKTRGQQVTLRCSPKSGHDTVSWYQQALGQGPQFIFQYYEEEERQRGNFPDRFSGHQFPNYSSELNVNALLLGDSALYLCASSAGQGTSYEQYFGPGTRLTVT.

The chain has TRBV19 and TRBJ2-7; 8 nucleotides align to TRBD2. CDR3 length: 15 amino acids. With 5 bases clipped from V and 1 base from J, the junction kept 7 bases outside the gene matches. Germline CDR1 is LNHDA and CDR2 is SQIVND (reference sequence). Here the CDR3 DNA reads TGTGCCAGTAGTCCACCGGGGGGGTGGTCCTACGAGCAGTACTTC. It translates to CASSPPGGWSYEQYF. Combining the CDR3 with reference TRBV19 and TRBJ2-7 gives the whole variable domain DGGITQSPKYLFRKEGQNVTLSCEQNLNHDAMYWYRQDPGQGLRLIYYSQIVNDFQKGDIAEGYSVSREKKESFPLTVTSAQKNPTAFYLCASSPPGGWSYEQYFGPGTRLTVT.

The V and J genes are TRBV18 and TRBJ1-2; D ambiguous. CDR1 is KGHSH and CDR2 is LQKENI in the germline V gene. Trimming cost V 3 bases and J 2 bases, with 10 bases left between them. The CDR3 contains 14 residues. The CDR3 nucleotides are TGTGCCAGCTCACCCTCAGAGGGAAACTATGGCTACACCTTC. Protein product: CASSPSEGNYGYTF.

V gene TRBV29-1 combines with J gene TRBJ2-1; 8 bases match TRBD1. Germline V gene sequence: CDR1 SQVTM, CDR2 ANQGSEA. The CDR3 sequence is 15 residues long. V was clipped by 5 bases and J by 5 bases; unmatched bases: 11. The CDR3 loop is CSVLYRGSKNNEQFF. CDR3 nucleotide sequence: TGCAGCGTTCTATACAGGGGGTCCAAAAACAATGAGCAGTTCTTC.

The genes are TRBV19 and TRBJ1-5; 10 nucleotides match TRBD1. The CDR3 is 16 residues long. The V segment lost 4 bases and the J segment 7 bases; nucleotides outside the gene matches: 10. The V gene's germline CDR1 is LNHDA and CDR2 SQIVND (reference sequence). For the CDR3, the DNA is TGTGCCAGTAGTACCAACGACAGGGGGCCGAACCAGCCCCAGCATTTT. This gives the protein CASSTNDRGPNQPQHF. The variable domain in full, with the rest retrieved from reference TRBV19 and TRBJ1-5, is DGGITQSPKYLFRKEGQNVTLSCEQNLNHDAMYWYRQDPGQGLRLIYYSQIVNDFQKGDIAEGYSVSREKKESFPLTVTSAQKNPTAFYLCASSTNDRGPNQPQHFGDGTRLSIL.

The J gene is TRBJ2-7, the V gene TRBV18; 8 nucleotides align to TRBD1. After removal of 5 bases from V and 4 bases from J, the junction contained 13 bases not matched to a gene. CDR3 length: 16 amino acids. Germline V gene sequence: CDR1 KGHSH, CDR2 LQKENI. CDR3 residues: CASSGAVGQGRYEQYF. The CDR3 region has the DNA TGTGCCAGCTCAGGGGCTGTTGGACAGGGCAGGTACGAGCAGTACTTC.

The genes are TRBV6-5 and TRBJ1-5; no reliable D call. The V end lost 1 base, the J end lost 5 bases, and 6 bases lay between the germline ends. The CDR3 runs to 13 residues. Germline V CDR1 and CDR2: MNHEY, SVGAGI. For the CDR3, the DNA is TGTGCCAGCAGTTACTTCAGTGATCAGCCCCAGCATTTT. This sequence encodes CASSYFSDQPQHF.

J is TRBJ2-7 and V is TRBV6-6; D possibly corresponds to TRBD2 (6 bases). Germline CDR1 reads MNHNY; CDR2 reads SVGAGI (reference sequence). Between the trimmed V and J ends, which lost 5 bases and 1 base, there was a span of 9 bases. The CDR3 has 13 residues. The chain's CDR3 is CASSMGTSYEQYF. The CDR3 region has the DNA TGTGCCAGCAGTATGGGGACTTCCTACGAGCAGTACTTC.

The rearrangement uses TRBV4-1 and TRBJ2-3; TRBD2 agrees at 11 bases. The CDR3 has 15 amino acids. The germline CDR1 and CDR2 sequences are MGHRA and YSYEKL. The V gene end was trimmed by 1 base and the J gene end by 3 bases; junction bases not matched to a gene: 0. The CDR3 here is CASSQGLAGTDTQYF. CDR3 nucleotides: TGCGCCAGCAGCCAAGGACTAGCGGGAACAGATACGCAGTATTTT.

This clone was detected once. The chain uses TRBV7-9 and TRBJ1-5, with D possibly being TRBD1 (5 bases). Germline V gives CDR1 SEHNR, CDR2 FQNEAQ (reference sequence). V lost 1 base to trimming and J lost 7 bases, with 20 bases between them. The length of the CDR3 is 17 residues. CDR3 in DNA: TGTGCCAGCAGCTTAGAGGGAAAGGGAGGGCAGGGCCAGCCCCAGCATTTT. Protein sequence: CASSLEGKGGQGQPQHF.

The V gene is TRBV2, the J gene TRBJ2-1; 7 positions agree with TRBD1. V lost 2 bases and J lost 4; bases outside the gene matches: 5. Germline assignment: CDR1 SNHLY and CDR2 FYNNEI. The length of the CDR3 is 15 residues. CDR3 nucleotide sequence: TGTGCCAGCAGTGAATTGTTACAGGGGTACAATGAGCAGTTCTTC. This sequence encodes CASSELLQGYNEQFF.

CDR3 nucleotide sequence: TGCGCCAGCAGCCAACCCGGGGGAGCCCCGTACTTC. Its translation is CASSQPGGAPYF. The chain joins TRBV4-1 to TRBJ2-7; D is perhaps TRBD2 (6 bases). CDR3 size: 12 residues. V was trimmed by 2 bases and J by 12 bases, leaving 14 bases between them. Per the germline V gene, CDR1 is MGHRA and CDR2 is YSYEKL.

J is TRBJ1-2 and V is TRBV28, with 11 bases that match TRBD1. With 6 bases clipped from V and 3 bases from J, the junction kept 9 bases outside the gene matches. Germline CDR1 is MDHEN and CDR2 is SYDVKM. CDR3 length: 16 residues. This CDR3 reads CASRRTGTGGYYGYTF. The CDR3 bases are TGTGCCAGCAGACGCACCGGGACAGGGGGATACTATGGCTACACCTTC.

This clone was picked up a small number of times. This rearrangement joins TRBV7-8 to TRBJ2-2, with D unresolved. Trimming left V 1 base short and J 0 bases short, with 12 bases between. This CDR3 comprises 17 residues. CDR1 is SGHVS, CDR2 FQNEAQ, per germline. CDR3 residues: CASSLVLGSANTGELFF. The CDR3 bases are TGTGCCAGCAGCTTAGTGTTGGGCTCAGCGAACACCGGGGAGCTGTTTTTT. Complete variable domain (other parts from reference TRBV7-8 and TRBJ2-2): GAGVSQSPRYKVAKRGQDVALRCDPISGHVSLFWYQQALGQGPEFLTYFQNEAQLDKSGLPSDRFFAERPEGSVSTLKIQRTQQEDSAVYLCASSLVLGSANTGELFFGEGSRLTVL.

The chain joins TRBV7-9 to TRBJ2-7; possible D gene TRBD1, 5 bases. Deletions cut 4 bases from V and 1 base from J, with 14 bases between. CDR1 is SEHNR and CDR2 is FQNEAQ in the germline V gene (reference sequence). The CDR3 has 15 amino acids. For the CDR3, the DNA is TGTGCCAGCAGCTCCACCAGGGCCGGTTCCTACGAGCAGTACTTC. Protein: CASSSTRAGSYEQYF.

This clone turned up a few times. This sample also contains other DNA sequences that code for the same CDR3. The DNA of the CDR3 is TGTGCCAGCAGTGAAGGGCAGACTAGCAATCAGCCCCAGCATTTT. This codes for CASSEGQTSNQPQHF. The chain is built from TRBV25-1 and TRBJ1-5; D unclear. Per germline, CDR1 MGHDK and CDR2 SYGVNS. With 2 bases removed from V and 0 bases from J, the gap between germline ends came to 8 bases. CDR3 length: 15 residues.

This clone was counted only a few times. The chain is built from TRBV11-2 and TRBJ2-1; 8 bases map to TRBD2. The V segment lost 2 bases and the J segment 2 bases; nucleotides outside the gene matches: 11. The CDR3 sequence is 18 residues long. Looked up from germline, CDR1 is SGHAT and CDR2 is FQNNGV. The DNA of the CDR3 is TGTGCCAGCAGCTTAATCGCATTCGGGGGGGGAACCTACAATGAGCAGTTCTTC. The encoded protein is CASSLIAFGGGTYNEQFF. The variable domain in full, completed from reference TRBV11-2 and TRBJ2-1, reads EAGVAQSPRYKIIEKRQSVAFWCNPISGHATLYWYQQILGQGPKLLIQFQNNGVVDDSQLPKDRFSAERLKGVDSTLKIQPAKLEDSAVYLCASSLIAFGGGTYNEQFFGPGTRLTVL.

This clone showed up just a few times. The CDR3 sequence: CASSQDLGAKGNQPQHF. CDR3 DNA: TGCGCCAGCAGCCAAGATCTAGGGGCGAAAGGAAATCAGCCCCAGCATTTT. The chain is built from TRBV4-3 and TRBJ1-5; a weak D match, TRBD1 (5 bases). CDR1 LGHNA and CDR2 YSLEER come from the germline V gene. V gave up 0 bases and J gave up 4 bases, with 16 bases separating them. The CDR3 is 17 residues long.

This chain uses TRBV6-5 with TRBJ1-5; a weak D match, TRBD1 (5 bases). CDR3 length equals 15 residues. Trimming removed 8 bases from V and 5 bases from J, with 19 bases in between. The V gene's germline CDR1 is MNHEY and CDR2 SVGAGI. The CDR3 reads CASALRQHPYQPQHF. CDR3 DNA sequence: TGTGCCAGCGCACTTCGACAGCACCCTTATCAGCCCCAGCATTTT.

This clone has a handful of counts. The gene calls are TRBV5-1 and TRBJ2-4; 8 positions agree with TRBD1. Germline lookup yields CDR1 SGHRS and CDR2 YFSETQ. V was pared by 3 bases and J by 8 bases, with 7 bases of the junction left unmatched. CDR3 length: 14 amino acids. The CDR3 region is CASSYTTGAYIQYF. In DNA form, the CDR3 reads TGCGCCAGCAGCTATACGACAGGGGCCTACATTCAGTACTTC.

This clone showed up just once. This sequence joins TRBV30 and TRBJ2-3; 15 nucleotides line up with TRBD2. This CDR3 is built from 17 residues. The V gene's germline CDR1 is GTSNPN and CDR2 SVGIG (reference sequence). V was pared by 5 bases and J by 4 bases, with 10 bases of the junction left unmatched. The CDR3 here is CAWAGLAGGRIPDTQYF. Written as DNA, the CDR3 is TGTGCCTGGGCAGGACTAGCGGGGGGGCGGATACCAGATACGCAGTATTTT.

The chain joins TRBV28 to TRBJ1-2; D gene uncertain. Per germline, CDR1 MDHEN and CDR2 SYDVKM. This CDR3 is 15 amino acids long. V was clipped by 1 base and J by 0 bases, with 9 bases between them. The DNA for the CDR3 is TGTGCCAGCAGTTTATTTCAGGTGACTAACTATGGCTACACCTTC. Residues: CASSLFQVTNYGYTF.